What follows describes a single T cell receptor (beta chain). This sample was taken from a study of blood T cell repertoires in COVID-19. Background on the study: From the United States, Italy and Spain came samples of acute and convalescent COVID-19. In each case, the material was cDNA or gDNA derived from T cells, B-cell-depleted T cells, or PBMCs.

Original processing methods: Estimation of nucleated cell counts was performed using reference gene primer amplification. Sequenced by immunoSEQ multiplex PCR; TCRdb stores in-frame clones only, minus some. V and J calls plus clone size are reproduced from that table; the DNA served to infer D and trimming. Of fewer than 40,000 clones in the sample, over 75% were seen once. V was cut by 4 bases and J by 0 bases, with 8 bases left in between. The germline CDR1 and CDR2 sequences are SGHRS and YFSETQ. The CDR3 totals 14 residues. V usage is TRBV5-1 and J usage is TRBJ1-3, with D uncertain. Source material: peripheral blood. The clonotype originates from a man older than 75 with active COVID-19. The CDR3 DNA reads TGCGCCAGCAGCCCCCGGGACTCTGGAAACACCATATATTTT. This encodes CASSPRDSGNTIYF.